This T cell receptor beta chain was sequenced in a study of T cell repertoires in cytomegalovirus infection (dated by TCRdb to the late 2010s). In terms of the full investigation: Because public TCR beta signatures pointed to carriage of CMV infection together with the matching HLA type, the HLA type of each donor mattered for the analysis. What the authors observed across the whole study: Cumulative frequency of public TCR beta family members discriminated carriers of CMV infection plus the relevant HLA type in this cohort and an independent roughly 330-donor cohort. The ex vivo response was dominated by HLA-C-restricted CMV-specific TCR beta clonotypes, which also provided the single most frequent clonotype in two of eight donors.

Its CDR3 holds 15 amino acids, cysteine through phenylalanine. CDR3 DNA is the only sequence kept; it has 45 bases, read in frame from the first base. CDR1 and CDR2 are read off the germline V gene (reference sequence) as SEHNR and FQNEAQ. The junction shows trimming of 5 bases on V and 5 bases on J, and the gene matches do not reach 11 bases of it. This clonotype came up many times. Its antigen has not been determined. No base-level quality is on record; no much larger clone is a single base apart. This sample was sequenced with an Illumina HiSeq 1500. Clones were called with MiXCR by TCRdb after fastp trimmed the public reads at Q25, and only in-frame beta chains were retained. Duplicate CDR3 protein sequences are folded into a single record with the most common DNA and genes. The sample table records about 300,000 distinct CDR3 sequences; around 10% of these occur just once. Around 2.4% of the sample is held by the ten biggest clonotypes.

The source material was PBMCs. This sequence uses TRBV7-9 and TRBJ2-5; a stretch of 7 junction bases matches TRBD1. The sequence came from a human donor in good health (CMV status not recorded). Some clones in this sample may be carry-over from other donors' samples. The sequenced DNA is TGTGCCAGCAGCCTAACGAGGGGGCGCGGGGAGACCCAGTACTTC. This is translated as CASSLTRGRGETQYF.